A single sample is the source of the 3 T cell receptor beta chains below, sequenced in a study of cytomegalovirus exposure and HLA in healthy donors. Data came from immunoSEQ multiplex PCR; TCRdb stores just in-frame clones and leaves some out. Here the sample spans 120,000 to 150,000 clones, about 91% being singletons. Input material: PBMCs. The receptors derive from a man between 18 and 29 years old in good health and CMV-seropositive.

The chain uses TRBV6-5 and TRBJ1-2; the D is unclear. The V and J ends lost 2 bases and 8 bases respectively, with 15 bases between them. CDR3 size: 14 residues. Per the germline V gene, CDR1 is MNHEY and CDR2 is SVGAGI. The CDR3: CASSYGRVVGGYTF. The CDR3 DNA reads TGTGCCAGCAGTTACGGGCGAGTTGTTGGAGGCTACACCTTC.

The rearrangement links TRBV30 to TRBJ2-2; possible D gene TRBD1, 5 bases. Germline V gene sequence: CDR1 GTSNPN, CDR2 SVGIG (reference sequence). V lost 2 bases to trimming and J lost 6 bases, with 7 bases between them. This CDR3 has 12 residues. The CDR3 nucleotides are TGTGCCTGGAGTATAGGGGCCGGGGAGCTGTTTTTT. This encodes CAWSIGAGELFF.

This chain uses TRBV5-4 with TRBJ2-7; perhaps TRBD2 as D (6 bases). Trimming removed 4 bases at V and 2 bases at J, with 10 bases between. The CDR3 length is 13 residues. Germline CDR1 SGHNT, CDR2 YYREEE (reference sequence). CDR3 nucleotides: TGTGCCAGCAGCGGCGGGATCACCTACGAGCAGTACTTC. This translates into CASSGGITYEQYF.